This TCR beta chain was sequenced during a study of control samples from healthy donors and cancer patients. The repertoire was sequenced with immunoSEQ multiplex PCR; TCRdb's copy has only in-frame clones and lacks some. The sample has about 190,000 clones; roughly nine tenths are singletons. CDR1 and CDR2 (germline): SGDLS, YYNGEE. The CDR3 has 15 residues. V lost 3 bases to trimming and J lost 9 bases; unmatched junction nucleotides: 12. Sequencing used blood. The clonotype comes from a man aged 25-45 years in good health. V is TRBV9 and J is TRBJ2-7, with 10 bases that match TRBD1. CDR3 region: CASSASGTGASMQYF. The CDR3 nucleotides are TGTGCCAGCAGCGCGTCCGGGACAGGGGCCTCGATGCAGTACTTC.